This TCR beta chain is from a study of identifying expanded T cells in peripheral blood. Germline lookup yields CDR1 SGHNT and CDR2 YYREEE (reference sequence). The CDR3 is made up of 16 amino acids. Trimming removed 0 bases at V and 1 base at J, with 10 bases between. On this clone: What it recognizes is unknown.

Measured with immunoSEQ multiplex PCR; TCRdb has only the in-frame clones, and not every one. The repertoire consists of 90,000 to 100,000 clones, with about nine tenths occurring once and the leading ten covering roughly 3.8%. Study conclusions and caveats: Roughly two-week clone count variance significantly increased as total template count grew. About 1.2 clones differed between technical replicates, versus about 15 and 19 over time.

The sequence came from a person between 18 and 75 years old in good health. V usage is TRBV5-4 and J usage is TRBJ2-2; maybe TRBD1 (5 bases). Sequencing was carried out using blood. CDR3 protein: CASSLARTKNTGELFF. Written as DNA, the CDR3 is TGTGCCAGCAGCTTGGCCCGGACAAAGAACACCGGGGAGCTGTTTTTT.